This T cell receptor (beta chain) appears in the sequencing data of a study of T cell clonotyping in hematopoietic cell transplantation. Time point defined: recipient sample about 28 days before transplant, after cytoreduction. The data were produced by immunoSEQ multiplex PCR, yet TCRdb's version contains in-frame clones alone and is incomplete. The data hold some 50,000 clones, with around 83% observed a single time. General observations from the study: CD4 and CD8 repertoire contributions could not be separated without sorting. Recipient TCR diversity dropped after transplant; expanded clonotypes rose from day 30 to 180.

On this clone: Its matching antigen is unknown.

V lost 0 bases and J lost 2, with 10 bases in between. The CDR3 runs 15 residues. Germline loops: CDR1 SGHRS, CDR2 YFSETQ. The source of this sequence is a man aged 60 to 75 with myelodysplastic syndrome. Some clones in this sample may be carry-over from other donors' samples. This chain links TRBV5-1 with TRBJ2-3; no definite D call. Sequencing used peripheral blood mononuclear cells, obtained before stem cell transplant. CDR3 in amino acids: CASSLGPEVTDTQYF. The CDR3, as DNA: TGCGCCAGCAGCTTGGGGCCAGAAGTCACAGATACGCAGTATTTT.